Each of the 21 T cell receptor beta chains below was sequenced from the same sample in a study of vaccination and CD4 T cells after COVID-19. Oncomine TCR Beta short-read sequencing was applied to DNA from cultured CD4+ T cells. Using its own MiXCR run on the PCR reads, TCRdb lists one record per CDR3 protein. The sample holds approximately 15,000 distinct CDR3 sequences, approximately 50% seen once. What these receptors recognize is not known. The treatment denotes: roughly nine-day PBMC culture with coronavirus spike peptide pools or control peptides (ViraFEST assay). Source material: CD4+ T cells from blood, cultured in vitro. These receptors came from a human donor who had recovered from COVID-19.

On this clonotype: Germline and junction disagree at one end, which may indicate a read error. The DNA of the CDR3 is TGTGCCAGCAGTGAACCCTTCTTTGCTAACGGGGACAACTTC. It encodes CASSEPFFANGDNF. This rearrangement joins TRBV28 to TRBJ2-7; perhaps TRBD1 as D (6 bases). Germline V lookup: CDR1 MDHEN, CDR2 SYDVKM. CDR3 length: 14 amino acids.

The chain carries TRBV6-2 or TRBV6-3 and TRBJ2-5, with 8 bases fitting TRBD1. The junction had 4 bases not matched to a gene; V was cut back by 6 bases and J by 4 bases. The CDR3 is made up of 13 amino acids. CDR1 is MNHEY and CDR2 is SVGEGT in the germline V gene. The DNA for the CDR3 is TGTGCCAGCAGGACCGACAGGGGAGAGACCCAGTACTTC. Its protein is CASRTDRGETQYF.

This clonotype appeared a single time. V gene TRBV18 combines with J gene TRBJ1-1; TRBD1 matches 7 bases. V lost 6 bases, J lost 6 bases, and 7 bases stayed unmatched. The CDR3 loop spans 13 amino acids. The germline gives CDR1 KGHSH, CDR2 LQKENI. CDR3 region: CASSLDRDPEAFF. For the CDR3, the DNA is TGTGCCAGCTCGCTCGACAGGGACCCTGAAGCTTTCTTT. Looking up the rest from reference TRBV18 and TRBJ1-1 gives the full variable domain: NAGVMQNPRHLVRRRGQEARLRCSPMKGHSHVYWYRQLPEEGLKFMVYLQKENIIDESGMPKERFSAEFPKEGPSILRIQQVVRGDSAAYFCASSLDRDPEAFFGQGTRLTVV.

The DNA of the CDR3 is TGTGCCAGCAGCCCCGGGGGGAGCTCCTACAATGAGCAGTTCTTC. Amino acid sequence: CASSPGGSSYNEQFF. The chain uses TRBV7-2 and TRBJ2-1, with 7 bases matching TRBD2. Per the germline V gene, CDR1 is SGHTA and CDR2 is FQGNSA. The CDR3 runs to 15 residues. With V trimmed by 5 bases and J by 0 bases, 4 bases remained unmatched.

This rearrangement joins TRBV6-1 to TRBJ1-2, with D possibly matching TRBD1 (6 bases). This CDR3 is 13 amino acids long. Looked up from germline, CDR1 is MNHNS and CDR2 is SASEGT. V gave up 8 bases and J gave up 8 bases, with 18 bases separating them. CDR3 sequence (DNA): TGTGCCAGCGGGGTGGGGCAGGGGTACGGCTACACCTTC. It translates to CASGVGQGYGYTF.

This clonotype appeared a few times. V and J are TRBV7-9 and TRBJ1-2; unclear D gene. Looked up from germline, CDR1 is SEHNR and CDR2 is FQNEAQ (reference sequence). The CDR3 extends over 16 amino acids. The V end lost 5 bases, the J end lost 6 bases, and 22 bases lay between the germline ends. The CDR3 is CASSPTAGNTLHGYTF. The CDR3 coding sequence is TGTGCCAGCAGCCCGACGGCCGGGAACACCCTCCATGGCTACACCTTC.

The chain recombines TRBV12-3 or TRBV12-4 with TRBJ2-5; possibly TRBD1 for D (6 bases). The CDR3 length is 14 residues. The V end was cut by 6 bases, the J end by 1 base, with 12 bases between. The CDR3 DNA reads TGTGCCAGCAGCCACAGGACAGTCCAAGAGACCCAGTACTTC. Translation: CASSHRTVQETQYF.

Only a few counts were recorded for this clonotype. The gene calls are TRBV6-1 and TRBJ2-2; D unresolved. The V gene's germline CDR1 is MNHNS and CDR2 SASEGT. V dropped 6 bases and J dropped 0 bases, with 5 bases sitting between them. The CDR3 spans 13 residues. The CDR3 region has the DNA TGTGCCAGCAGGGGTTCGAACACCGGGGAGCTGTTTTTT. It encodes CASRGSNTGELFF.

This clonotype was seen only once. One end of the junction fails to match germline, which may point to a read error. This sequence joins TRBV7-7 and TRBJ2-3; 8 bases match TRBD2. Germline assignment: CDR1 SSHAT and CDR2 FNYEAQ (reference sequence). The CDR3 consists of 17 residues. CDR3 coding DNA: TGTGCTAGCAGCTTAGGGCCTGTAGCGGGAAGGACGGATACGCAGTATTTT. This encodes CASSLGPVAGRTDTQYF.

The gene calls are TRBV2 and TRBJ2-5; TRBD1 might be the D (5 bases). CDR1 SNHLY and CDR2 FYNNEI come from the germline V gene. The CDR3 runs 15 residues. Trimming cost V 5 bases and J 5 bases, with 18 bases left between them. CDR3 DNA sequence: TGTGCCAGCAGTACGACAGTTCCCGGCTCGGAGACCCAGTACTTC. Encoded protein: CASSTTVPGSETQYF.

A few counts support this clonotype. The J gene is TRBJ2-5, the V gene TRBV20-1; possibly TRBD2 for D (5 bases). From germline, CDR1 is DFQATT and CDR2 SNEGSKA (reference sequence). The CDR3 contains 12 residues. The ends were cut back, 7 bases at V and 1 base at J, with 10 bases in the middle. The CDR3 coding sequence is TGCAGTGTGTGTGAGGGCCAAGAGACCCAGTACTTC. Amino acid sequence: CSVCEGQETQYF.

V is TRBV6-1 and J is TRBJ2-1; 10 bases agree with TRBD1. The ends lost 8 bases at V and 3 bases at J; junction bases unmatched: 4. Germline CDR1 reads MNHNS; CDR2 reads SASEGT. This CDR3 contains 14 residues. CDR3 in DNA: TGTGCCAGCCGGGACAGGGGCAGCTACAATGAGCAGTTCTTC. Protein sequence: CASRDRGSYNEQFF.

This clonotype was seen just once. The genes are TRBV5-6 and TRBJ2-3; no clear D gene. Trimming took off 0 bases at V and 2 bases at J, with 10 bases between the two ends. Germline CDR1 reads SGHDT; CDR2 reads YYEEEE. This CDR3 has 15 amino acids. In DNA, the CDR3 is TGTGCCAGCAGCTTGGTGATGAGCCACACAGATACGCAGTATTTT. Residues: CASSLVMSHTDTQYF.

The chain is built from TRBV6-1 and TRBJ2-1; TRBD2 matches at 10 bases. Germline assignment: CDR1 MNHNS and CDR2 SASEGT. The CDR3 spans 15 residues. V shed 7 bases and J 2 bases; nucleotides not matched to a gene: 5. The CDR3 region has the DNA TGTGCCAGCACCCAAGCGGGGGGGCCCTACAATGAGCAGTTCTTC. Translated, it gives CASTQAGGPYNEQFF.

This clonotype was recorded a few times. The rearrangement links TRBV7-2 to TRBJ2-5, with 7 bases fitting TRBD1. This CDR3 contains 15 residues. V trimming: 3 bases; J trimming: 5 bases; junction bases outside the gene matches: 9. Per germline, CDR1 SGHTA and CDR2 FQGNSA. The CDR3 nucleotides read TGTGCCAGCAGCTTGCTAGGGGGCTCTATGGAGACCCAGTACTTC. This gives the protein CASSLLGGSMETQYF.

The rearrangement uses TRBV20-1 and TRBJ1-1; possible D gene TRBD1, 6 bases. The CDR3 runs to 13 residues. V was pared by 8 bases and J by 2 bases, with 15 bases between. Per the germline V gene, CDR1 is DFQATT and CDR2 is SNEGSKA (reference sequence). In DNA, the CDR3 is TGCAGTTCCTTCGGGGGCCCAAACACTGAAGCTTTCTTT. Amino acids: CSSFGGPNTEAFF.

The CDR3 nucleotides read TGTGCCAGCAGCTTAGGGGCGAAACATGAAGCTTTCTTT. It encodes CASSLGAKHEAFF. The chain joins TRBV11-2 to TRBJ1-1; D is undetermined. In germline, CDR1 is SGHAT, CDR2 FQNNGV. The V and J ends lost 1 base and 7 bases respectively, with 10 bases between them. The CDR3 sequence is 13 residues long.

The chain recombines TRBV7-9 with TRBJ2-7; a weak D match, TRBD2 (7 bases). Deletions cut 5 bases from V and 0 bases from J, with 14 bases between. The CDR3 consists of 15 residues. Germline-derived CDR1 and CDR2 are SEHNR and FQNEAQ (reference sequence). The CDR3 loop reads CASSGGGPHSYEQYF. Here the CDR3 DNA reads TGTGCCAGCAGCGGGGGGGGGCCCCACTCCTACGAGCAGTACTTC.

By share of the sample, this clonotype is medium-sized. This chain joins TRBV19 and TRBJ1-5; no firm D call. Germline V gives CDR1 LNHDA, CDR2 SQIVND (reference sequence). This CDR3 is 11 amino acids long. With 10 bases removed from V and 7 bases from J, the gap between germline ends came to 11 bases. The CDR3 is CATRSGQPQHF. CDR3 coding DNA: TGTGCCACCCGTAGTGGGCAGCCCCAGCATTTT.

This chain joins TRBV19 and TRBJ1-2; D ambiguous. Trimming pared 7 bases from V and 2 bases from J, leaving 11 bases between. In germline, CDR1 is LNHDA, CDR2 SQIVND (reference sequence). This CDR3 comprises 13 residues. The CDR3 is CASKTTENYGYTF. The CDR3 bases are TGTGCCAGTAAAACAACTGAAAACTATGGCTACACCTTC.

CDR3 loop: CASSPRERGQAGNTIYF. CDR3 sequence (DNA): TGTGCCAGCAGCCCCCGGGAAAGGGGGCAAGCTGGAAACACCATATATTTT. This chain links TRBV7-9 with TRBJ1-3; 7 positions match TRBD1. V was pared by 5 bases and J by 2 bases, with 12 bases of the junction left unmatched. Germline V CDR1 and CDR2: SEHNR, FQNEAQ (reference sequence). The CDR3 runs to 17 residues. Full variable domain (remainder filled in from reference TRBV7-9 and TRBJ1-3): DTGVSQNPRHKITKRGQNVTFRCDPISEHNRLYWYRQTLGQGPEFLTYFQNEAQLEKSRLLSDRFSAERPKGSFSTLEIQRTEQGDSAMYLCASSPRERGQAGNTIYFGEGSWLTVV.